This T cell receptor (beta chain) was sequenced for a study of cytomegalovirus exposure and HLA in healthy donors. The CDR3 totals 12 residues. Trimming removed 6 bases from V and 3 bases from J, with 7 bases in between. Germline CDR1 is SNHLY and CDR2 is FYNNEI. This clone was observed a single time. With 60 Vbeta and 13 Jbeta primers, the PCR was carried out. Repertoires were generated with immunoSEQ multiplex PCR, while TCRdb's copy carries only in-frame clones and drops some. The data hold some 71,000 clones, with about 73% observed a single time. This sequence joins TRBV2 and TRBJ2-3, with D perhaps matching TRBD1 (6 bases). The specimen was PBMCs. This clonotype was obtained from a woman aged 50 to 60 in good health and CMV-seropositive. CDR3 bases: TGTGCCAGCAGCACAGGGACAGATACGCAGTATTTT. Encoded protein: CASSTGTDTQYF.